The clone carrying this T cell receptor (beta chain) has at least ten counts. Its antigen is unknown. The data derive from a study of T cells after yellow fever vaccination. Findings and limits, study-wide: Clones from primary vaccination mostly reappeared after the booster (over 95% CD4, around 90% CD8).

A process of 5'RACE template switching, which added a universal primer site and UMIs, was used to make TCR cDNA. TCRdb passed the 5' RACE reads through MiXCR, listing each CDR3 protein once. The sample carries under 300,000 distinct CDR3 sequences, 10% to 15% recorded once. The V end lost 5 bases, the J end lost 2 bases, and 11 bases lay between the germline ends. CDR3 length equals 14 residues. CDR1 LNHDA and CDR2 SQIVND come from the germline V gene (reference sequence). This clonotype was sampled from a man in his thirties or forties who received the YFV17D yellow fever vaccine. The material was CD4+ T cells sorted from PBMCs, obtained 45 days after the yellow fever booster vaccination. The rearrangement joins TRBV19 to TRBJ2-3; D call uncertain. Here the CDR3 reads CASSFQGFTDTQYF. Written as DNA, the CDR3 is TGTGCCAGTAGTTTCCAAGGTTTCACAGATACGCAGTATTTT.